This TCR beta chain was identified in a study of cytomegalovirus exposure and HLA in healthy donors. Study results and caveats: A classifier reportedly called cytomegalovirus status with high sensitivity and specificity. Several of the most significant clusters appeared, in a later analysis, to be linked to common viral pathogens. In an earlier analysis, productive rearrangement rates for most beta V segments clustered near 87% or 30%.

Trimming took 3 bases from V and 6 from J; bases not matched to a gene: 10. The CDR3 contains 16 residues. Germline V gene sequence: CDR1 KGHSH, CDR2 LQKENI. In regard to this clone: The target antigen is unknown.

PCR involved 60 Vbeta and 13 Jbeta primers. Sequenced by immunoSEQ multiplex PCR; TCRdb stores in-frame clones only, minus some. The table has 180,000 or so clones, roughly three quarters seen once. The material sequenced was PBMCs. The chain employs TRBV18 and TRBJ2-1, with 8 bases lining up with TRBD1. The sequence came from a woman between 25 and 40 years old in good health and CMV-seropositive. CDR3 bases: TGTGCCAGCTCACCGGGGCTTGGACAGGGTCTCAATGAGCAGTTCTTC. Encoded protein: CASSPGLGQGLNEQFF.